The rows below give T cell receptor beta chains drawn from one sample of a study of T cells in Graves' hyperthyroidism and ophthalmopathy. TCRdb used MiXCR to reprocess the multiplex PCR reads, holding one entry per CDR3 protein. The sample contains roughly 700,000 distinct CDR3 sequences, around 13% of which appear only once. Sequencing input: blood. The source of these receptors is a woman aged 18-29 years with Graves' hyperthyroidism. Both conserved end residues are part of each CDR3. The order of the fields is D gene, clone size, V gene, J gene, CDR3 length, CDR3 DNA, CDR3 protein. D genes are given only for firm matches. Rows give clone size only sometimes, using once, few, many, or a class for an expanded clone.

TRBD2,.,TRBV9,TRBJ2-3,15,TGTGCCAGCAGCGTGGCTAGCGGGATGGAGGATACGCAGTATTTT,CASSVASGMEDTQYF
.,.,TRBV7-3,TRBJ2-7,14,TGTGCCAGCAGCTTGTTGAGAGGCTCCTACGAGCAGTACTTC,CASSLLRGSYEQYF
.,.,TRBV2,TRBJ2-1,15,TGTGCCAGCAGCATCAGCCGGCGGCGCAGCGATGAGCAGTTCTTC,CASSISRRRSDEQFF
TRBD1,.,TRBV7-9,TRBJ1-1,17,TGTGCCAGCAGCTCCACCGGGACAGGGGACATGAACACTGAAGCTTTCTTT,CASSSTGTGDMNTEAFF
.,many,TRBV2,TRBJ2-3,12,TGTGCCAGCAGTGCGGGGGAAGATACGCAGTATTTT,CASSAGEDTQYF
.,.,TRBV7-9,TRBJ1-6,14,TGTGCCAGCAGCTTATCGCAGGGAAATTCACCCCTCCACTTT,CASSLSQGNSPLHF
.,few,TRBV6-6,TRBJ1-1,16,TGTGCCAGCAGTTACGGTGTTCAGGTGGGGAACACTGAAGCTTTCTTT,CASSYGVQVGNTEAFF
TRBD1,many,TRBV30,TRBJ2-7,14,TGTGCCCATAAACGACAGGGTCGTAACTACGAGCAGTACTTC,CAHKRQGRNYEQYF
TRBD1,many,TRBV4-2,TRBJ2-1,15,TGTGCCAGCAGCTCTTTAGACAGGGGGCTAGGTGAGCAGTTCTTC,CASSSLDRGLGEQFF
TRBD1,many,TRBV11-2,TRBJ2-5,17,TGTGCCAGCAGCTCGACACTCTCGACAGGGGGCCTAGAGACCCAGTACTTC,CASSSTLSTGGLETQYF
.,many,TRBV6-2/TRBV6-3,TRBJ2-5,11,TGTGCCAGCAGTCCCCAGGATGACCAGTACTTC,CASSPQDDQYF
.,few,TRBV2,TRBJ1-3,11,TGTGCCAGCAGTGGGGGAAACACCATATATTTT,CASSGGNTIYF
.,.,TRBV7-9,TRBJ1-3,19,TGTGCCAGCAGCAACCCCCGGGAGATAAAGCCCCGTGGAGGAAACACCATATATTTT,CASSNPREIKPRGGNTIYF
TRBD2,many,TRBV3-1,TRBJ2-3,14,TGTGCCAGCAGCCCGGCGGGAGAAACAGATACGCAGTATTTT,CASSPAGETDTQYF
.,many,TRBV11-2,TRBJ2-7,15,TGTGCCAGCAGCTTAGATCAGCCAGGAGCCTACGAGCAGTACTTC,CASSLDQPGAYEQYF
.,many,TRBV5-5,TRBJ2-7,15,TGTGCCAGCAGATGGATACCTGGGGGCTCCTACGAGCAGTACTTC,CASRWIPGGSYEQYF
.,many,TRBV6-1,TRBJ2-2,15,TGTGCCAGCCAAAGGAACTGGGAGAACACCGGGGAGCTGTTTTTT,CASQRNWENTGELFF
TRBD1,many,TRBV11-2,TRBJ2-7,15,TGTGCCAGCAGTTTTGACAGGGAGCAGTTCTACGAGCAGTACTTC,CASSFDREQFYEQYF
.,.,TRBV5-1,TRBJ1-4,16,TGCGCCAGCAGCTCCAGGGTTTTGGCAACTAATGAAAAACTGTTTTTT,CASSSRVLATNEKLFF
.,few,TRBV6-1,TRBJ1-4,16,TGTGCCAGCACCGAGACGACGGGGGCAACTAATGAAAAACTGTTTTTT,CASTETTGATNEKLFF
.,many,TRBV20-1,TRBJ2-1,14,TGCAGTGCTAGCATCCCTAGAACCCCCAATGAGCAGTTCTTC,CSASIPRTPNEQFF
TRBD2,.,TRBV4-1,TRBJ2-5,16,TGCGCCAGCAGCCAAGATTCGGGACTAGCGGGAGTTGACCAGTACTTC,CASSQDSGLAGVDQYF
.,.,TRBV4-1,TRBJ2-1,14,TGCGCCAGCAGCCGTTCTGCCTCCTACAATGAGCAGTTCTTC,CASSRSASYNEQFF
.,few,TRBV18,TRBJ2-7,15,TGTGCCAGCTCCCGGGAGCCTTTGAGCTCCTACGAGCAGTACTTC,CASSREPLSSYEQYF
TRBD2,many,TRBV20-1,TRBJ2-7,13,TGCAGTGCCAAAATCGCGGGAGTCGACGAGCAGTACTTC,CSAKIAGVDEQYF
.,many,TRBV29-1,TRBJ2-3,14,TGCAGCGTTGGGACGCGGGGGCAGACAGATACGCAGTATTTT,CSVGTRGQTDTQYF
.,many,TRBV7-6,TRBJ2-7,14,TGTGCCAGCAGCCAAGGGGACGACTCCTACGAGCAGTACTTC,CASSQGDDSYEQYF
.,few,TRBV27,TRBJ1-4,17,TGTGCCAGCACCCTCCTGGGACCCGGAGGGACTAATGAAAAACTGTTTTTT,CASTLLGPGGTNEKLFF
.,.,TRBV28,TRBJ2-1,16,TGTGCCAGCAGTGACCCGAGCATTAGCTCCTACAATGAGCAGTTCTTC,CASSDPSISSYNEQFF
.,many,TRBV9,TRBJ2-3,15,TGTGCCAGCAGCGTAGCGAGGAGGAGCACAGATACGCAGTATTTT,CASSVARRSTDTQYF
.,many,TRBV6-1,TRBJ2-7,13,TGTGCCAGTTCACTGATGGACACCTACGAGCAGTACTTC,CASSLMDTYEQYF
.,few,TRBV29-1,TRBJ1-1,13,TGCAGCGTTGAAGGTCGAGGGGTAACTGAAGCTTTCTTT,CSVEGRGVTEAFF
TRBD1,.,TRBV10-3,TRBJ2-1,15,TGTGCCATCAGAGCGACAGGGGGTTTTTACAATGAGCAGTTCTTC,CAIRATGGFYNEQFF
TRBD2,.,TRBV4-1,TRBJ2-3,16,TGCGCCAGCAGCCAAGTAGGACTAGCGGGCACAGATACGCAGTATTTT,CASSQVGLAGTDTQYF
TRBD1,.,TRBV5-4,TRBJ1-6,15,TGTGCCAGCAGCCGATGGGACAGAGATAATTCACCCCTCCACTTT,CASSRWDRDNSPLHF
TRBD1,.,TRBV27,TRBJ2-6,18,TGTGCCAGCAGTACACACCGGGACAGGGTGCGCGGGGCCAACGTCCTGACTTTC,CASSTHRDRVRGANVLTF
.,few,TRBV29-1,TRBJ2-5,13,TGCAGCGTTGTTAAGGGGGAGGGAGGAAGACAGTACTTC,CSVVKGEGGRQYF
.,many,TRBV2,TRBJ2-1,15,TGTGCCAGCACCTCCGGGACACTCACCTACAATGAGCAGTTCTTC,CASTSGTLTYNEQFF
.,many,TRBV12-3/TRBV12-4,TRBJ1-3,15,TGTGCCAGCAGTTTAGCCGGGTCCTCTGGAAACACCATATATTTT,CASSLAGSSGNTIYF
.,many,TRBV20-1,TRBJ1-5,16,TGCAGTGCGCTACCAGGGGCTGGTCATAGCAATCAGCCCCAGCATTTT,CSALPGAGHSNQPQHF
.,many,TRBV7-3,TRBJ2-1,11,TGTGCCAGCAGTAGAAGCGGTGAGCAGTTCTTC,CASSRSGEQFF
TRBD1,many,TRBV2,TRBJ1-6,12,TGTGCCAGACGGACAGGTTTTTCACCCCTCCACTTT,CARRTGFSPLHF
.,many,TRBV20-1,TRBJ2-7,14,TGCAGTGCTAAGACTACCGAAAACCCCTACGAGCAGTACTTC,CSAKTTENPYEQYF
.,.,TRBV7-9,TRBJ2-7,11,TGTGCCAGCAGCTTAGGACCACAGCAGTACTTC,CASSLGPQQYF
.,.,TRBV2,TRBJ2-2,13,TGTGCCACCGGGACGGAGAACACCGGGGAGCTGTTTTTT,CATGTENTGELFF
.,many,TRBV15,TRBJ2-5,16,TGTGCCACCAGCAGAGATCCGGGGAGTAGATTTGAGACCCAGTACTTC,CATSRDPGSRFETQYF
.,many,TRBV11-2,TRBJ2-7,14,TGTGCCAGCAGCTTAGGGACGCCGACCTACGAGCAGTACTTC,CASSLGTPTYEQYF
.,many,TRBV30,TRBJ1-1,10,TGTGCCTGGAGCCGGGCCGAAGCTTTCTTT,CAWSRAEAFF
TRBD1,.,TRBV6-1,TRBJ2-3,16,TGTGCCAGCAGTGGACGGACAGGGCCTAGCACAGATACGCAGTATTTT,CASSGRTGPSTDTQYF
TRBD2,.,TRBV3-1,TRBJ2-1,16,TGTGCCAGCAGCCATGATAAGATTAGCGGGAGTAATGAGCAGTTCTTC,CASSHDKISGSNEQFF
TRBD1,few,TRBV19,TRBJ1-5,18,TGTGCCAGTAGTGTGCGGGACAGCCAAGAATTTGAGAATCAGCCCCAGCATTTT,CASSVRDSQEFENQPQHF
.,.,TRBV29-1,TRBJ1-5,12,TGCAGCGTTAGTCATGGGACCCAGCCCCAGCATTTT,CSVSHGTQPQHF
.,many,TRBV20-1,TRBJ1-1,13,TGCAGTGCTAGTGAGGCCCTGAACACTGAAGCTTTCTTT,CSASEALNTEAFF
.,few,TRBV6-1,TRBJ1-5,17,TGTGCCAGCAGTTATGAGGACACCGGCCCCAGCAATCAGCCCCAGCATTTT,CASSYEDTGPSNQPQHF
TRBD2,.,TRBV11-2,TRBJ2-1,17,TGTGCCAGCAGCTTAGAGACTAGCGGGGCCTCCTACAATGAGCAGTTCTTC,CASSLETSGASYNEQFF